This TCR beta chain was identified in a study of neurological immune-mediated disorders. Each CDR3 protein gets one entry after TCRdb re-called the 5' RACE reads with MiXCR. The data contain about 41,000 distinct CDR3 sequences, 2.5% of them singletons. Deletions cut 5 bases from V and 2 bases from J, with 6 bases between. The CDR3 extends over 12 amino acids. This clonotype was picked up many times. Sequenced input: PBMCs. The TCR was taken from a man younger than 45 with multiple sclerosis. J is TRBJ1-1 and V is TRBV12-3 or TRBV12-4; no definite D call. The CDR3 reads CASSPSNTEAFF. In nucleotides, the CDR3 is TGTGCCAGCAGTCCATCAAACACTGAAGCTTTCTTT.